What follows are 2 T cell receptor beta chains derived from one specimen sequenced in a study of blood T cells in healthy people across ages. A second PCR of about 6 to 11 cycles used a sample-barcoded 5' primer and a J-beta primer mix. A single record per CDR3 protein comes from TCRdb applying MiXCR to the 5' RACE reads. Of approximately 350,000 distinct CDR3 sequences listed, about 52% are singletons. The material sequenced was blood. The receptors here all came from a man between 60 and 70 years old in good health.

The table lists this clonotype with a few counts. The chain links TRBV13 to TRBJ2-1; TRBD1 matches 7 bases. This CDR3 contains 14 residues. With 3 bases clipped from V and 7 bases from J, the junction kept 6 bases outside the gene matches. CDR1 and CDR2 from the germline V gene are PRHDT and FYEKMQ (reference sequence). Here the CDR3 DNA reads TGTGCCAGCAGCTTTAGGGACAGCGAGAATGAGCAGTTCTTC. Translation gives CASSFRDSENEQFF.

This chain links TRBV12-3 or TRBV12-4 with TRBJ2-7, with 9 bases matching TRBD1. The CDR3 extends over 12 amino acids. V dropped 6 bases and J dropped 5; count of bases not matched to a gene: 2. The DNA for the CDR3 is TGTGCCAGCAGCCGACAGGGGGACGAGCAGTACTTC. Its protein is CASSRQGDEQYF.